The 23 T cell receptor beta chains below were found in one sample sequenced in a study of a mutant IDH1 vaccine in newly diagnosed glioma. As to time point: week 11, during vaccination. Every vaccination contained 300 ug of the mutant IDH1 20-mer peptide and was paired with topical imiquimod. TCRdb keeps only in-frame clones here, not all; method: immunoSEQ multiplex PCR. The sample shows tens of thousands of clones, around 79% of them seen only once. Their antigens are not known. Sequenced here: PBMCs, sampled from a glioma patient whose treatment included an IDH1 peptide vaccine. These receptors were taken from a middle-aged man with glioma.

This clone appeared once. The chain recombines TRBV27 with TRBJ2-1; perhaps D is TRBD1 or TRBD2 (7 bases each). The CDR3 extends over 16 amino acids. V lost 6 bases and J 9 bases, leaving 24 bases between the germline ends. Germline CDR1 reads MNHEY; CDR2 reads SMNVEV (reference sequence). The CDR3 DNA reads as TGTGCCAGCAGCTCTCGAGGGGGCGGGGGCGTTGGTGAGCAGTTCTTC. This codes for CASSSRGGGGVGEQFF.

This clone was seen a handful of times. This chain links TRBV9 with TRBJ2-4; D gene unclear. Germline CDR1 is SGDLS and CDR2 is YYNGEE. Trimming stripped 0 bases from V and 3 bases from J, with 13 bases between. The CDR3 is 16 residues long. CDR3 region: CASSVGLLVNKNIQYF. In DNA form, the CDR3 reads TGTGCCAGCAGCGTAGGTCTATTAGTTAACAAAAACATTCAGTACTTC.

The CDR3 DNA reads TGTGCCACCAGCAGGTCCCGGGGGGTTAACACTGAAGCTTTCTTT. Encoded protein: CATSRSRGVNTEAFF. This chain connects TRBV15 to TRBJ1-1; possible D gene TRBD1, 5 bases. Germline V gives CDR1 LNHNV, CDR2 YYDKDF (reference sequence). The V and J ends lost 3 bases and 2 bases respectively, with 13 bases between them. The CDR3 has 15 residues.

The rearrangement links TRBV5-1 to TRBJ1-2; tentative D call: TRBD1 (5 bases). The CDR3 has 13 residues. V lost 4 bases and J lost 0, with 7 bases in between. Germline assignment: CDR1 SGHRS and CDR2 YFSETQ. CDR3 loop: CASSATANYGYTF. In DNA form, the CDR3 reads TGCGCCAGCAGCGCGACAGCTAACTATGGCTACACCTTC.

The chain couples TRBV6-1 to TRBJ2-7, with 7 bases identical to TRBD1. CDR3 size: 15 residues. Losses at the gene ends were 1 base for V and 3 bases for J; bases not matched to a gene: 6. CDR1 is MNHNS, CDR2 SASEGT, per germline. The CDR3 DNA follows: TGTGCCAGCAGTGAAGATGACAGGGTAGTCTACGAGCAGTACTTC. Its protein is CASSEDDRVVYEQYF.

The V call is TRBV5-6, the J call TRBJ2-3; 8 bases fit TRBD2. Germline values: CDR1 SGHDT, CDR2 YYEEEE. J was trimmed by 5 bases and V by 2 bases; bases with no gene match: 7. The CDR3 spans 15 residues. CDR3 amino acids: CASSFTGGPVDTQYF. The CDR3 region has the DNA TGTGCCAGCAGCTTTACGGGAGGGCCGGTAGATACGCAGTATTTT. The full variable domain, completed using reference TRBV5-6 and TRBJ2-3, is DAGVTQSPTHLIKTRGQQVTLRCSPKSGHDTVSWYQQALGQGPQFIFQYYEEEERQRGNFPDRFSGHQFPNYSSELNVNALLLGDSALYLCASSFTGGPVDTQYFGPGTRLTVL.

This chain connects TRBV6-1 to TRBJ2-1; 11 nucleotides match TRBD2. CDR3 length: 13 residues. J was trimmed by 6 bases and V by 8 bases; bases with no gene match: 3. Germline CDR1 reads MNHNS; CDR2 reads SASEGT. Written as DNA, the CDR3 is TGTGCCAGCGGGACTAGCGGACCCAATGAGCAGTTCTTC. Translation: CASGTSGPNEQFF.

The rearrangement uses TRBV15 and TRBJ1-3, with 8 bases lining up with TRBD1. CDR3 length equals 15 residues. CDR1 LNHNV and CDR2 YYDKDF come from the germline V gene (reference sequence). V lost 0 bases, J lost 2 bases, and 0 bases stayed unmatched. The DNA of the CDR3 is TGTGCCACCAGCAGAGACAGGGGGCCTGGAAACACCATATATTTT. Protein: CATSRDRGPGNTIYF.

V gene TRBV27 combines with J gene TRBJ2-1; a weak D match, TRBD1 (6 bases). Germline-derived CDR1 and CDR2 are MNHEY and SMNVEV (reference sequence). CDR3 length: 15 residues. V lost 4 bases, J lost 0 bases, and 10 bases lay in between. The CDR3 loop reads CASSSPRGSYNEQFF. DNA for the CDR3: TGTGCCAGCAGTTCGCCCAGGGGCTCCTACAATGAGCAGTTCTTC.

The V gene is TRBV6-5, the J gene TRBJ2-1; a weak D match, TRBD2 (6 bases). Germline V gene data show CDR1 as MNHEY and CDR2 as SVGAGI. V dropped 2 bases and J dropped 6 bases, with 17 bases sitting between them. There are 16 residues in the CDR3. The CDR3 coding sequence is TGTGCCAGCAGTTACGGAGCCCAGCGGGTCCGCAATGAGCAGTTCTTC. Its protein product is CASSYGAQRVRNEQFF.

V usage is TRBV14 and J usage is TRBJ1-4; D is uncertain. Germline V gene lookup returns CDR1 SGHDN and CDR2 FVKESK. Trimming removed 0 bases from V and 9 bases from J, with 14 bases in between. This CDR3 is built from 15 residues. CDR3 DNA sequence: TGTGCCAGCAGCCAAGAAATCCTTAAGGGTCAAAAACTGTTTTTT. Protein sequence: CASSQEILKGQKLFF.

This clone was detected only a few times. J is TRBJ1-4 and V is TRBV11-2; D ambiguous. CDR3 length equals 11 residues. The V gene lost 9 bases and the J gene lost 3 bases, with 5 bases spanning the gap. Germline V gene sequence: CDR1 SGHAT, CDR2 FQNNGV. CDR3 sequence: CASSPNEKLFF. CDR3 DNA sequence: TGTGCCAGTTCTCCTAATGAAAAACTGTTTTTT.

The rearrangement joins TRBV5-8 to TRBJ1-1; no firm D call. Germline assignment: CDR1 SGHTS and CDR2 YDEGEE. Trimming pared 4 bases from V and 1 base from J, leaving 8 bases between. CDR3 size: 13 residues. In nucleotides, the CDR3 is TGTGCCAGCAGCCCGGCGGAGAACACTGAAGCTTTCTTT. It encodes CASSPAENTEAFF.

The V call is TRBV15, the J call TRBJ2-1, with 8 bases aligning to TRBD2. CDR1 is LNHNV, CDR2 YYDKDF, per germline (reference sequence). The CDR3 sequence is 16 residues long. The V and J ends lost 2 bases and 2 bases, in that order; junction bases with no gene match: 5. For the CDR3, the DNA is TGTGCCACCAGCAGACCAACTAGCGGTACCTACAATGAGCAGTTCTTC. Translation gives CATSRPTSGTYNEQFF.

This CDR3 reads CASSTGVAGGQSEQYF. CDR3 nucleotides: TGTGCCAGCAGCACCGGGGTAGCGGGAGGGCAGAGCGAGCAGTACTTC. The chain is built from TRBV7-2 and TRBJ2-7; 11 bases align to TRBD2. Germline values: CDR1 SGHTA, CDR2 FQGNSA. V was clipped by 5 bases and J by 6 bases; unmatched bases: 12. This CDR3 is built from 16 residues.

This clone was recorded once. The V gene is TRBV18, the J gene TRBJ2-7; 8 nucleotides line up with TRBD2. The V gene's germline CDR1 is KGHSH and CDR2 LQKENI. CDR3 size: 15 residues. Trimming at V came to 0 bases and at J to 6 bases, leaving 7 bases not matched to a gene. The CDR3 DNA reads TGTGCCAGCTCACCACCAAGCGGGAGAAAACGCGAGCAGTACTTC. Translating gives CASSPPSGRKREQYF.

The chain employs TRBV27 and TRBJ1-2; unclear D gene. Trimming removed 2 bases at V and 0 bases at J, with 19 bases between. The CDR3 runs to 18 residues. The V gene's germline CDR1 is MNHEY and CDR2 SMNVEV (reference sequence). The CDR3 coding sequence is TGTGCCAGCAGTTTAAGTGGGCAGGCCCTATATACTAACTATGGCTACACCTTC. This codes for CASSLSGQALYTNYGYTF.

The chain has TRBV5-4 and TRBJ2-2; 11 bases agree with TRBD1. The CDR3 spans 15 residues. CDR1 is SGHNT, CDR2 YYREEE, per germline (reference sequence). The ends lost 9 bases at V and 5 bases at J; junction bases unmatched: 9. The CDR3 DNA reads TGTGCCACTCGACCGGGACAGGGGGTTACCGGGGAGCTGTTTTTT. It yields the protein CATRPGQGVTGELFF.

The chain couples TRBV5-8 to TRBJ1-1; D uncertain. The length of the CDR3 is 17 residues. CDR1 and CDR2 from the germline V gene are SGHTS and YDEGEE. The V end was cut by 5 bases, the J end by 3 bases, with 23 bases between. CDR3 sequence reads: CASSPILGGDADTEAFF. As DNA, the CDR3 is TGTGCCAGCAGTCCCATTCTAGGTGGAGATGCGGACACTGAAGCTTTCTTT.

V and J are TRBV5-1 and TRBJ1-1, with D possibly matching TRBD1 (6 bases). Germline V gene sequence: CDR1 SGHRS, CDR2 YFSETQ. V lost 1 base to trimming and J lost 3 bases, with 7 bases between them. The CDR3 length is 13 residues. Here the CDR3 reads CASSLPGDTEAFF. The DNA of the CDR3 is TGCGCCAGCAGCTTGCCAGGGGACACTGAAGCTTTCTTT.

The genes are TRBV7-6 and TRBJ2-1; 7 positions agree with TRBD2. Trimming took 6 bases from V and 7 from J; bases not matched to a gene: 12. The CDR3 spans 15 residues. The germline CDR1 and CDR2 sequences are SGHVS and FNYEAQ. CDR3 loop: CASRSLRGSQNEQFF. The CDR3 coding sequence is TGTGCCAGCAGATCCCTCCGCGGGAGTCAGAATGAGCAGTTCTTC.

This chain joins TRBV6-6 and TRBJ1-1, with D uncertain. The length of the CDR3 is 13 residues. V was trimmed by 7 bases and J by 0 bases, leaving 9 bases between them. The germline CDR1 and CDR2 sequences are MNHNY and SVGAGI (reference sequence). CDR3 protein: CASNKGLNTEAFF. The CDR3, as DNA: TGTGCCAGCAACAAGGGCCTGAACACTGAAGCTTTCTTT.

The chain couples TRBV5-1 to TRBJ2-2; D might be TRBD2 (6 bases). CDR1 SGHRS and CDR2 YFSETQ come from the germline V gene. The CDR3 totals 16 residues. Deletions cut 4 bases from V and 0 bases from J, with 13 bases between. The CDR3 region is CASSPLLAANTGELFF. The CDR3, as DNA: TGCGCCAGCAGCCCGCTACTAGCAGCGAACACCGGGGAGCTGTTTTTT.